The next 24 T cell receptor beta chains were all read from a single sample in a study of blood T cell repertoires in COVID-19. Measured with immunoSEQ multiplex PCR; TCRdb has only the in-frame clones, and not every one. The sample includes roughly 200,000 clones, 85% to 90% of them seen just once. Sequenced input: peripheral blood. The receptors shown here come from a man in his fifties or sixties with acute or convalescent COVID-19.

V gene TRBV7-2 combines with J gene TRBJ2-3; no clear D. CDR3 length equals 15 residues. Germline assignment: CDR1 SGHTA and CDR2 FQGNSA. Trimming took 5 bases from V and 1 from J, leaving 13 bases between them. The CDR3: CASSKLSRGTDTQYF. CDR3 nucleotide sequence: TGTGCCAGCAGCAAACTGTCACGGGGCACAGATACGCAGTATTTT.

J is TRBJ2-5 and V is TRBV7-2, with 10 positions matching TRBD2. Germline loops: CDR1 SGHTA, CDR2 FQGNSA. This CDR3 region has 13 residues. Germline trimming cut 8 bases from V and 7 bases from J; bases unmatched to any gene: 7. CDR3 sequence: CASPQSGGGTQYF. CDR3 DNA: TGTGCCAGCCCACAGAGCGGGGGGGGGACCCAGTACTTC. The variable domain in full, completed from reference TRBV7-2 and TRBJ2-5, reads GAGVSQSPSNKVTEKGKDVELRCDPISGHTALYWYRQSLGQGLEFLIYFQGNSAPDKSGLPSDRFSAERTGGSVSTLTIQRTQQEDSAVYLCASPQSGGGTQYFGPGTRLLVL.

The chain is built from TRBV3-1 (or the pseudogene TRBV3-2) and TRBJ2-1, with TRBD2 matching 9 bases. The CDR3 length is 14 residues. Per the germline V gene, CDR1 is LGHDT and CDR2 is YNNKEL (reference sequence). V was clipped by 1 base and J by 8 bases; unmatched bases: 3. CDR3 residues: CASSQARLADEQFF. DNA of the CDR3: TGTGCCAGCAGCCAAGCCAGACTAGCGGATGAGCAGTTCTTC.

V and J are TRBV10-1 and TRBJ2-1; TRBD2 aligns across 11 bases. The length of the CDR3 is 17 residues. Germline V gene sequence: CDR1 WNHNN, CDR2 SYGVQD (reference sequence). Trimming removed 4 bases from V and 8 bases from J; junction bases left unmatched: 13. The CDR3 DNA reads as TGCGCCAGCAGTGGCCCCAATAGCGGGGGGGCCACGGATGAGCAGTTCTTC. Its protein is CASSGPNSGGATDEQFF.

V gene TRBV29-1 combines with J gene TRBJ2-6, with a tentative D call TRBD2 (7 bases). CDR3 size: 17 residues. Germline V gives CDR1 SQVTM, CDR2 ANQGSEA. V was shortened by 7 bases and J by 0 bases, with 19 bases between the two germline ends. The CDR3 protein is CSASWGGAISGANVLTF. Here the CDR3 DNA reads TGCAGCGCCAGTTGGGGGGGCGCAATCTCTGGGGCCAACGTCCTGACTTTC.

This chain connects TRBV7-8 to TRBJ2-7, with 8 nucleotides matching TRBD2. V trimming: 5 bases; J trimming: 0 bases; junction bases outside the gene matches: 33. This CDR3 comprises 24 residues. From germline, CDR1 is SGHVS and CDR2 FQNEAQ. The CDR3 bases are TGTGCCAGCAGCCCGAGACACCCGAAAGGCCCCGGGACTAGTTTCCGAGGCTTCTCCTACGAGCAGTACTTC. Translation: CASSPRHPKGPGTSFRGFSYEQYF.

V gene TRBV27 combines with J gene TRBJ2-3; maybe TRBD2 (7 bases). This CDR3 region has 19 residues. V was clipped by 3 bases and J by 4 bases, with 26 bases between them. The germline CDR1 and CDR2 sequences are MNHEY and SMNVEV (reference sequence). CDR3 sequence reads: CASSFRGAEVRGTADTQYF. Here the CDR3 DNA reads TGTGCCAGCAGTTTTCGGGGGGCCGAAGTACGGGGCACAGCAGATACGCAGTATTTT.

The rearrangement uses TRBV6-6 and TRBJ1-1; D is unresolved. The CDR3 is 13 amino acids. The ends were cut back, 0 bases at V and 8 bases at J, with 10 bases in the middle. Germline V gives CDR1 MNHNY, CDR2 SVGAGI (reference sequence). CDR3: CASSYSSSSEAFF. DNA for the CDR3: TGTGCCAGCAGTTACTCCTCCAGTTCCGAAGCTTTCTTT.

V gene TRBV29-1 combines with J gene TRBJ1-2; D perhaps matches TRBD1 (6 bases). Trimming removed 4 bases from V and 7 bases from J, with 16 bases in between. Germline V gene sequence: CDR1 SQVTM, CDR2 ANQGSEA. The CDR3 contains 13 residues. CDR3: CSVVPTGGSGYTF. The DNA for the CDR3 is TGCAGCGTTGTCCCGACGGGGGGCTCTGGCTACACCTTC.

The chain carries TRBV9 and TRBJ1-4, with TRBD1 matching 10 bases. Trimming removed 5 bases from V and 4 bases from J; junction bases left unmatched: 17. The CDR3 has 19 amino acids. The germline V gene has CDR1 SGDLS and CDR2 YYNGEE. The DNA for the CDR3 is TGTGCCAGCAGGGCCTCGTCCCGGGACAGGGGTGGGGGTAATGAAAAACTGTTTTTT. It specifies CASRASSRDRGGGNEKLFF.

The V gene is TRBV5-1, the J gene TRBJ2-7, with 7 bases matching TRBD1. The CDR3 runs 15 residues. V shed 4 bases and J 2 bases; nucleotides not matched to a gene: 9. From germline, CDR1 is SGHRS and CDR2 YFSETQ. The CDR3 DNA follows: TGCGCCAGCAGCCCTTTACCGACAGGGCCCTACGAGCAGTACTTC. Protein: CASSPLPTGPYEQYF.

V and J are TRBV4-3 and TRBJ2-7, with D maybe TRBD2 (5 bases). CDR3 size: 16 residues. Trimming cost V 0 bases and J 4 bases, with 16 bases left between them. Looked up from germline, CDR1 is LGHNA and CDR2 is YSLEER. Here the CDR3 reads CASSQDTVARGYEQYF. CDR3 DNA sequence: TGCGCCAGCAGCCAAGATACGGTAGCAAGAGGGTACGAGCAGTACTTC.

The J gene is TRBJ2-3, the V gene TRBV7-9, with 9 nucleotides matching TRBD1. This CDR3 spans 15 amino acids. The junction had 6 bases not matched to a gene; V was cut back by 3 bases and J by 5 bases. Germline CDR1 SEHNR, CDR2 FQNEAQ (reference sequence). The CDR3 DNA sequence: TGTGCCAGCAGCTTGGAAGGACAGGGGTTAGATACGCAGTATTTT. It codes for CASSLEGQGLDTQYF. Looking up the rest from reference TRBV7-9 and TRBJ2-3 gives the full variable domain: DTGVSQNPRHKITKRGQNVTFRCDPISEHNRLYWYRQTLGQGPEFLTYFQNEAQLEKSRLLSDRFSAERPKGSFSTLEIQRTEQGDSAMYLCASSLEGQGLDTQYFGPGTRLTVL.

This clone was seen a handful of times. The chain recombines TRBV10-3 with TRBJ1-1; 11 nucleotides line up with TRBD1. Looked up from germline, CDR1 is ENHRY and CDR2 is SYGVKD. V shed 5 bases and J 5 bases; nucleotides not matched to a gene: 13. This CDR3 is built from 17 residues. The CDR3 sequence is CAISRVPGQGEGTEAFF. CDR3 sequence (DNA): TGTGCCATCAGTCGCGTCCCGGGACAGGGGGAGGGGACTGAAGCTTTCTTT.

This clone was observed once. V is TRBV3-1 (or the pseudogene TRBV3-2) and J is TRBJ2-5, with D perhaps matching TRBD2 (5 bases). Germline lookup yields CDR1 LGHDT and CDR2 YNNKEL (reference sequence). Trimming took 0 bases from V and 5 from J, leaving 13 bases between them. The CDR3 runs to 15 residues. Here the CDR3 reads CASSQENGVLETQYF. The CDR3 nucleotides are TGTGCCAGCAGCCAAGAAAACGGGGTTTTGGAGACCCAGTACTTC.

The chain combines TRBV11-2 with TRBJ2-7, with D hard to call. The CDR3 is 16 residues long. Trimming took 5 bases from V and 4 from J, leaving 21 bases between them. CDR1 SGHAT and CDR2 FQNNGV come from the germline V gene. CDR3 coding DNA: TGTGCCAGCAGCGCTAGTAGGAAACTACTTTCGTACGAGCAGTACTTC. Its translation is CASSASRKLLSYEQYF.

The chain uses TRBV3-1 (or the pseudogene TRBV3-2) and TRBJ2-2; 13 positions match TRBD2. CDR3 length: 17 residues. Losses at the gene ends were 4 bases for V and 0 bases for J; bases not matched to a gene: 2. CDR1 is LGHDT and CDR2 is YNNKEL in the germline V gene (reference sequence). This CDR3 reads CASSPTSGGTNTGELFF. The CDR3, as DNA: TGTGCCAGCAGCCCGACTAGCGGGGGGACGAACACCGGGGAGCTGTTTTTT.

J is TRBJ2-3 and V is TRBV11-3; TRBD2 aligns across 8 bases. The CDR3 is 15 amino acids. CDR1 is SGHNT, CDR2 YENEEA, per germline. V lost 1 base, J lost 6 bases, and 6 bases stayed unmatched. CDR3 protein: CASSLGSGDQDTQYF. CDR3 nucleotides: TGTGCCAGCAGCTTAGGTAGCGGGGACCAGGATACGCAGTATTTT.

The chain combines TRBV5-8 with TRBJ2-3, with 7 bases aligning to TRBD1. The germline V gene has CDR1 SGHTS and CDR2 YDEGEE. The length of the CDR3 is 15 residues. V lost 4 bases and J lost 2; bases outside the gene matches: 7. As DNA, the CDR3 is TGTGCCAGCAGCCTTAGGGGGCGGCCCACAGATACGCAGTATTTT. This sequence encodes CASSLRGRPTDTQYF.

As for this clone: In the same sample, other DNA sequences code for this CDR3. V and J are TRBV27 and TRBJ2-2; 7 positions match TRBD1. Per the germline V gene, CDR1 is MNHEY and CDR2 is SMNVEV (reference sequence). This CDR3 has 15 residues. With V trimmed by 2 bases and J by 5 bases, 5 bases remained unmatched. CDR3 loop: CASSLRGLGTGELFF. The CDR3 DNA sequence: TGTGCCAGCAGTTTAAGGGGGCTCGGAACCGGGGAGCTGTTTTTT.

This clone was counted only a few times. The rearrangement uses TRBV27 and TRBJ1-3; maybe TRBD1 (6 bases). The CDR3 sequence is 15 residues long. Germline assignment: CDR1 MNHEY and CDR2 SMNVEV (reference sequence). Trimming shortened V by 3 bases and J by 3 bases, and 12 bases separated the two germline ends. CDR3 protein: CASSLRGQYGNTIYF. The CDR3 coding sequence is TGTGCCAGCAGTTTGCGGGGGCAATATGGAAACACCATATATTTT.

V usage is TRBV6-5 and J usage is TRBJ1-3, with no clear D. This CDR3 is built from 15 residues. V lost 0 bases and J 0 bases, leaving 6 bases between the germline ends. Germline V gene data show CDR1 as MNHEY and CDR2 as SVGAGI. Here the CDR3 reads CASSYSLLSGNTIYF. The CDR3 DNA reads TGTGCCAGCAGTTACTCACTGCTCTCTGGAAACACCATATATTTT.

This CDR3 is CASRGPGANTGELFF. The CDR3, as DNA: TGCGCCAGCCGCGGGCCAGGCGCGAACACCGGGGAGCTGTTTTTT. This chain connects TRBV5-1 to TRBJ2-2; possibly TRBD2 for D (5 bases). Trimming took 7 bases from V and 0 from J, leaving 13 bases between them. The CDR3 loop spans 15 amino acids. Germline V gene sequence: CDR1 SGHRS, CDR2 YFSETQ. Based on the CDR3 plus reference TRBV5-1 and TRBJ2-2, the full variable domain is KAGVTQTPRYLIKTRGQQVTLSCSPISGHRSVSWYQQTPGQGLQFLFEYFSETQRNKGNFPGRFSGRQFSNSRSEMNVSTLELGDSALYLCASRGPGANTGELFFGEGSRLTVL.

The chain links TRBV29-1 to TRBJ2-5; D might be TRBD1 (6 bases). CDR1 is SQVTM, CDR2 ANQGSEA, per germline. This CDR3 comprises 14 residues. V was shortened by 3 bases and J by 5 bases, with 16 bases between the two germline ends. Here the CDR3 reads CSVESQGRGETQYF. The CDR3 bases are TGCAGCGTTGAGAGTCAGGGTAGGGGGGAGACCCAGTACTTC. The whole variable domain, remainder taken from reference TRBV29-1 and TRBJ2-5, is SAVISQKPSRDICQRGTSLTIQCQVDSQVTMMFWYRQQPGQSLTLIATANQGSEATYESGFVIDKFPISRPNLTFSTLTVSNMSPEDSSIYLCSVESQGRGETQYFGPGTRLLVL.